A single sample gave rise to the 10 T cell receptor beta chains below, sequenced in a study of T cell responses to AZD1222 COVID-19 vaccine. TCRdb's copy holds only in-frame clones and misses some; the assay was immunoSEQ multiplex PCR. The table records approximately 89,000 clones, about 86% of them present only once. Sequencing used peripheral blood, obtained 28 days after the second AZD1222 dose. Source of these receptors: an adult who received the AZD1222 COVID-19 vaccine.

The chain links TRBV7-9 to TRBJ1-1; D gene uncertain. The V and J ends lost 5 bases and 0 bases respectively, with 13 bases between them. This CDR3 comprises 15 residues. Germline V lookup: CDR1 SEHNR, CDR2 FQNEAQ (reference sequence). This chain's CDR3 is CASSDGPAMNTEAFF. The CDR3 nucleotides read TGTGCCAGCAGCGACGGGCCAGCCATGAACACTGAAGCTTTCTTT.

DNA for the CDR3: TGTGCCAGCAGCCCCGGACAGGGACATCAGCCCCAGCATTTT. Its translation: CASSPGQGHQPQHF. V gene TRBV2 combines with J gene TRBJ1-5, with TRBD1 matching 8 bases. V shed 6 bases and J 5 bases; nucleotides not matched to a gene: 6. Germline values: CDR1 SNHLY, CDR2 FYNNEI. The CDR3 consists of 14 residues.

This chain uses TRBV24-1 with TRBJ2-3; 7 bases map to TRBD1. Trimming took 5 bases from V and 2 from J; bases not matched to a gene: 9. This CDR3 comprises 16 residues. Germline lookup yields CDR1 KGHDR and CDR2 SFDVKD. The CDR3 loop is CATSGFRGSLTDTQYF. The CDR3 DNA reads TGTGCCACCAGTGGCTTCAGGGGGTCCCTCACAGATACGCAGTATTTT.

The rearrangement links TRBV19 to TRBJ1-2, with D hard to call. Germline CDR1 and CDR2: LNHDA and SQIVND (reference sequence). The germline V and J ends were trimmed by 9 bases and 4 bases, with 18 bases remaining between them. This CDR3 region has 14 residues. The CDR3, as DNA: TGTGCCAGCGGCTGGGAGGGCGCGGGCTATGGCTACACCTTC. It is translated as CASGWEGAGYGYTF.

This chain connects TRBV9 to TRBJ2-1, with a possible D match to TRBD2 (5 bases). Germline V gene lookup returns CDR1 SGDLS and CDR2 YYNGEE. The CDR3 extends over 16 amino acids. The V end was cut by 4 bases, the J end by 6 bases, with 20 bases between. CDR3 sequence (DNA): TGTGCCAGCAGCAAGAGGATTGAGGGTTGGGGCAATGAGCAGTTCTTC. Translating it yields CASSKRIEGWGNEQFF.

J is TRBJ2-2 and V is TRBV5-8; 8 bases agree with TRBD2. Trimming removed 4 bases from V and 6 bases from J; junction bases left unmatched: 14. The CDR3 runs 17 residues. CDR1 is SGHTS, CDR2 YDEGEE, per germline. CDR3 region: CASSHLPSGLAAGELFF. The CDR3 DNA reads TGTGCCAGCAGCCACCTCCCTTCCGGACTAGCCGCCGGGGAGCTGTTTTTT.

The rearrangement links TRBV11-3 to TRBJ2-7; 7 bases are a match to TRBD1. The CDR3 has 15 residues. Germline-derived CDR1 and CDR2 are SGHNT and YENEEA. Trimming at V came to 3 bases and at J to 2 bases, leaving 7 bases not matched to a gene. CDR3 sequence reads: CASSLGTAPTYEQYF. CDR3 sequence (DNA): TGTGCCAGCAGCTTGGGGACAGCCCCTACCTACGAGCAGTACTTC.

J is TRBJ2-7 and V is TRBV3-1 (or the pseudogene TRBV3-2), with 9 bases fitting TRBD1. This CDR3 is built from 14 residues. With V trimmed by 6 bases and J by 5 bases, 8 bases remained unmatched. Germline CDR1 LGHDT, CDR2 YNNKEL (reference sequence). CDR3 nucleotide sequence: TGTGCCAGCAGAACCGGGACAGGGTCTCACGAGCAGTACTTC. It codes for CASRTGTGSHEQYF.

The gene calls are TRBV19 and TRBJ2-1, with TRBD1 matching 9 bases. CDR1 is LNHDA and CDR2 is SQIVND in the germline V gene (reference sequence). Unmatched junction bases numbered 9, after V lost 4 bases and J lost 5 bases. This CDR3 is 16 amino acids long. The CDR3: CASSTPGQGLNNEQFF. The DNA of the CDR3 is TGTGCCAGTAGTACCCCGGGACAGGGCTTGAACAATGAGCAGTTCTTC.

The chain combines TRBV12-3 or TRBV12-4 with TRBJ2-7; D ambiguous. The CDR3 length is 12 residues. V dropped 5 bases and J dropped 6 bases, with 11 bases sitting between them. The CDR3 nucleotides are TGTGCCAGCAGTCCCGTTTCGAGCGAGCAGTACTTC. It encodes CASSPVSSEQYF.